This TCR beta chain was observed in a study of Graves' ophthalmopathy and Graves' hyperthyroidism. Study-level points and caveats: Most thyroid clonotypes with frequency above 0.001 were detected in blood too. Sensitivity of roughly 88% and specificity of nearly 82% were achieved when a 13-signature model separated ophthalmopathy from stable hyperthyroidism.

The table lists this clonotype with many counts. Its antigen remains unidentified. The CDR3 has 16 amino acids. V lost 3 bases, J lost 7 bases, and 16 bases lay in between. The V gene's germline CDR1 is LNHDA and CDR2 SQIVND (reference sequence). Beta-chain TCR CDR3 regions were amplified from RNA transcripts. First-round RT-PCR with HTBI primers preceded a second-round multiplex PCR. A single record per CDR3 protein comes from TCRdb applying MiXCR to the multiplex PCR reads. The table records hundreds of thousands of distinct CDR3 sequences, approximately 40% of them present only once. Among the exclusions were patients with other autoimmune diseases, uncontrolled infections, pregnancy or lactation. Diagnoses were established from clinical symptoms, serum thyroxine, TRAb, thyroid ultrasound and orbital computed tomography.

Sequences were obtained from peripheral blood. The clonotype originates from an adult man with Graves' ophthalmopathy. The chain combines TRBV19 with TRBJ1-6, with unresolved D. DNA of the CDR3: TGTGCCAGTAGTATGGCGCACGCACTGGGCAATTCACCCCTCCACTTT. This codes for CASSMAHALGNSPLHF.